This is a list of T cell receptor beta chains from one sample in a study of blood T cell repertoires in COVID-19. Sequenced by immunoSEQ multiplex PCR; TCRdb stores in-frame clones only, minus some. Among 300,000 or so clones listed, 85% to 90% were seen once. What was sequenced was peripheral blood. Source of these receptors: a woman aged 40 to 55 with acute or convalescent COVID-19. Each CDR3 is given with its conserved first and last residue. The order of the fields is D gene, clone size, J gene, V gene, CDR3 protein, CDR3 DNA. The D gene is left open where the match is weak. Some rows have no size entry. The others give once, few or many, or a class for an expanded clone.

>NA|NA|TRBJ1-3|TRBV5-1
CASSLDLGQSSGNTIYF
TGCGCCAGCAGCTTAGACCTCGGACAGAGCTCTGGAAACACCATATATTTT
>TRBD2|NA|TRBJ2-5|TRBV2
CASSLLAAPERGTQETQYF
TGTGCCAGCAGTCTTCTAGCGGCCCCCGAGCGGGGGACCCAAGAGACCCAGTACTTC
>TRBD1|few|TRBJ1-2|TRBV5-6
CASRSEGDRVQGNYGYTF
TGTGCCAGCAGGTCTGAGGGGGACAGGGTTCAGGGAAACTATGGCTACACCTTC
>TRBD1|NA|TRBJ1-1|TRBV5-1
CASSEGTGNTEAFF
TGCGCCAGCAGCGAAGGGACAGGGAACACTGAAGCTTTCTTT
>NA|NA|TRBJ1-5|TRBV6-1
CASSEPTGLKDQPQHF
TGTGCCAGCAGTGAACCGACAGGCTTGAAGGATCAGCCCCAGCATTTT
>NA|NA|TRBJ1-2|TRBV7-9
CASSDTDGGLGGYTF
TGTGCCAGCAGCGATACCGACGGGGGGCTGGGTGGCTACACCTTC
>TRBD1|NA|TRBJ1-2|TRBV2
CASSEGRTGGYGYTF
TGTGCCAGCAGTGAAGGGCGGACAGGGGGCTATGGCTACACCTTC
>TRBD1|once|TRBJ2-3|TRBV5-1
CASSWPLDRVGTDTQYF
TGCGCCAGCAGCTGGCCTCTAGACAGGGTCGGCACAGATACGCAGTATTTT
>TRBD1|NA|TRBJ1-1|TRBV4-1
CVSSLWTGDMNTEAFF
TGCGTCAGCAGCCTCTGGACAGGAGATATGAACACTGAAGCTTTCTTT
>NA|NA|TRBJ1-2|TRBV2
CASSTSRAPRYGYTF
TGTGCCAGCAGCACCTCCAGGGCGCCTAGGTATGGCTACACCTTC
>NA|NA|TRBJ1-4|TRBV18
CASSPPGIGGATNEKLFF
TGTGCCAGCTCACCACCGGGAATAGGGGGAGCAACTAATGAAAAACTGTTTTTT
>TRBD1|once|TRBJ1-2|TRBV7-9
CASSPPGQPANYGYTF
TGTGCCAGCAGCCCGCCGGGACAGCCTGCTAACTATGGCTACACCTTC
>NA|NA|TRBJ1-5|TRBV21-1
CASSKGTTGTYSNQPQHF
TGTGCCAGCAGCAAAGGAACCACCGGGACATATAGCAATCAGCCCCAGCATTTT
>NA|NA|TRBJ1-1|TRBV4-1
CASSQVGLNTEAFF
TGCGCCAGCAGCCAAGTCGGGTTGAACACTGAAGCTTTCTTT
>NA|once|TRBJ2-1|TRBV9
CASSDEPYSYNEQFF
TGTGCCAGCAGCGATGAGCCTTATTCCTACAATGAGCAGTTCTTC
>NA|NA|TRBJ1-4|TRBV10-3
CAALDRANEKLFF
TGTGCCGCCTTGGACAGAGCTAATGAAAAACTGTTTTTT
>TRBD2|NA|TRBJ2-4|TRBV19
CASSPGGLAVAKNIQYF
TGTGCCAGTAGTCCCGGGGGACTAGCGGTAGCCAAAAACATTCAGTACTTC
>NA|NA|TRBJ1-1|TRBV10-3
CAISESNQVRAFF
TGTGCCATCAGTGAGTCGAACCAGGTTAGAGCTTTCTTT
>TRBD2|once|TRBJ2-1|TRBV7-9
CASSSTIPRTSGYNEQFF
TGTGCCAGCAGCTCGACAATACCCAGGACTAGCGGATACAATGAGCAGTTCTTC
>NA|NA|TRBJ1-2|TRBV18
CASSPSDGIYGYTF
TGTGCCAGCTCACCTTCGGACGGGATCTATGGCTACACCTTC
>NA|NA|TRBJ2-1|TRBV5-1
CASSLAQGGVYNEQFF
TGCGCCAGCAGCTTGGCCCAGGGCGGGGTCTACAATGAGCAGTTCTTC
>NA|once|TRBJ2-3|TRBV5-1
CASSLAWVGASTDTQYF
TGCGCCAGCAGCTTGGCATGGGTGGGGGCCAGCACAGATACGCAGTATTTT